This record concerns one TCR beta chain sequence. This clonotype was seen many times. It lacks a known antigen. Base-call qualities are not available, and no considerably larger clone is one nucleotide away. TCR repertoires of sorted CD4+ and CD8+ blood T cells from severe aplastic anemia patients and healthy subjects were deep-sequenced in the study. Ficoll-Paque density gradient centrifugation was used to isolate peripheral blood mononuclear cells. CD4+ and CD8+ T cells were sorted by FACS or magnetic beads before DNA extraction. Genomic DNA served as template for TCR beta VDJ combination and CDR3 sequence profiling. TCR repertoire sequencing was run on an Illumina HiSeq 2000. The authors' analysis ran thus. TRBV/TRBJ rearrangement plots, CDR3 size and DJ length profiles, and Simpson's diversity index were used to assess repertoires. The immunodominant clone was defined as the most abundant DNA sequence in deep sequencing data. CDR3 amino acid sequences were screened for sharing across subjects and were compared with published repertoires and the VDJdb database. The public reads were reanalyzed by TCRdb: fastp trimming at Q25, MiXCR alignment, in-frame beta chains only. Merged by CDR3 protein, the rows form single entries marked with the most common genes and DNA. V and J calls and clone size were set by TCRdb, not the authors. Recorded for this sample are some 45,000 distinct CDR3 sequences; 68% of them occurred a single time. The ten largest clones take up under 25% of the sample.

Measured from the cysteine to the phenylalanine, the CDR3 is 16 residues long. CDR3 DNA only is kept here, 48 bases in frame from base 1. According to the germline V gene, CDR1 reads SGHDN and CDR2 reads FVKESK. Trimming removed 1 base from V and 4 bases from J; the gene matches leave 7 bases unexplained. The data belong to a study of CD8+CD57+ T cells in acquired aplastic anemia (dated by TCRdb to the late 2010s). With respect to the entire study: On average, sorted CD4+ and CD8+ cells yielded 3.2 ug of extracted DNA, with a range of roughly 0.18 to 30 ug. For healthy donor samples, the average read count was about 10.8 million for CD4+ cells and approximately 11 million for CD8+ cells.

General findings and caveats noted by the study authors: No significant difference in CD8+ Simpson's diversity was found between patients and healthy controls (P=0.060). Roughly 29 CD8+ CDR3 sequences were shared between patients and controls but appeared highly expressed in patients and within their immunodominant clones.

The TCR comes from a human donor in good health, serving as a control. The chain joins TRBV14 to TRBJ1-2; 9 bases in the junction line up with TRBD1. The sequenced sample consisted of sorted CD4+, CD8+, or CD8+CD57+ T cells (not recorded which) from PBMCs. The CDR3 region reads CASSQVSGQGIYGYTF. The DNA is TGTGCCAGCAGCCAAGTCTCGGGACAGGGCATCTATGGCTACACCTTC.